This T cell receptor beta chain was recorded in a study of shared clonotypes between healthy human individuals. A word on this clone: Its specificity is not known. The sample carries other DNA sequences with the same CDR3.

Germline V gene data show CDR1 as SGHRS and CDR2 as YFSETQ. The V and J ends lost 2 bases and 4 bases respectively, with 11 bases between them. The length of the CDR3 is 14 residues. The study's findings and limits: Generally, estimated richness proved larger in naive subsets than it did in memory subsets. Between a few donors, naive CD4 clonotypes were shared at a level of around 4.8%.

Investigators spread the genomic DNA of each subset evenly over several immunoSEQ plates. Repertoires were generated with immunoSEQ multiplex PCR, while TCRdb's copy carries only in-frame clones and drops some. The table records about 1.1 million clones, around 78% of them present only once. The sequenced sample was memory CD4+ T cells from PBMCs. The subset: CD45RA-negative fraction. This clonotype originated in a man between 18 and 29 years old in good health. Some clones in this sample may be carry-over from other donors' samples. The chain employs TRBV5-1 and TRBJ2-3; TRBD1 might be the D (6 bases). As DNA, the CDR3 is TGCGCCAGCAGCTTAAGTTCAGGGGCAGATACGCAGTATTTT. It codes for CASSLSSGADTQYF.